The 15 T cell receptor beta chains given below trace back to one sample, sequenced in a study of blood T cells in healthy people across ages. Alongside a J-beta primer mix, a sample-barcoded 5' primer served in a second PCR lasting roughly 7 to 12 cycles. Via MiXCR, TCRdb re-called the 5' RACE reads, giving one row per CDR3 protein. The sample includes some 700,000 distinct CDR3 sequences, roughly 41% of them seen just once. Sequences were obtained from blood. These receptors were taken from a woman aged 60-70 years in good health.

This clonotype was detected a few times. The chain combines TRBV4-2 with TRBJ2-1; 9 nucleotides line up with TRBD2. V lost 0 bases to trimming and J lost 9 bases; unmatched junction nucleotides: 12. CDR1 and CDR2 (germline): LGHNA, YNFKEQ. The CDR3 spans 17 residues. The CDR3: CASSQDGASGIYGEQFF. As DNA, the CDR3 is TGTGCCAGCAGCCAAGATGGGGCTAGCGGGATTTATGGTGAGCAGTTCTTC.

This clonotype was found a few times. This rearrangement joins TRBV6-2 or TRBV6-3 to TRBJ2-6, with D perhaps matching TRBD1 (5 bases). Germline-derived CDR1 and CDR2 are MNHEY and SVGEGT. This CDR3 contains 14 residues. Trimming left V 2 bases short and J 8 bases short, with 10 bases between. As DNA, the CDR3 is TGTGCCAGCAGTTACGGGGCAGGGTCCAACGTCCTGACTTTC. This sequence encodes CASSYGAGSNVLTF.

The chain recombines TRBV29-1 with TRBJ1-5, with D perhaps matching TRBD1 (6 bases). Germline V lookup: CDR1 SQVTM, CDR2 ANQGSEA. V lost 6 bases and J 7 bases, leaving 16 bases between the germline ends. The CDR3 sequence is 13 residues long. Here the CDR3 reads CSVFAGVGQPQHF. CDR3 sequence (DNA): TGCAGCGTCTTTGCAGGGGTTGGCCAGCCCCAGCATTTT.

As for this clonotype: At one of its ends the junction is not consistent with the germline gene, which may arise from a read error. CDR3 nucleotides: TGCGCCGGCAGCCCGGATCAGGGACGTGTCACTGAAGCTTTCTTT. Protein product: CAGSPDQGRVTEAFF. The rearrangement joins TRBV5-1 to TRBJ1-1; TRBD1 is a possible D gene (5 bases). This CDR3 spans 15 amino acids. The V gene's germline CDR1 is SGHRS and CDR2 YFSETQ.

The rearrangement uses TRBV6-1 and TRBJ2-4, with D possibly being TRBD2 (5 bases). The V gene's germline CDR1 is MNHNS and CDR2 SASEGT. Trimming removed 3 bases from V and 15 bases from J, with 15 bases in between. The CDR3 covers 12 residues. The CDR3 DNA sequence: TGTGCCAGCAGTGATTGGCAACGAGGGTTGTACTTC. Protein: CASSDWQRGLYF.

The J gene is TRBJ2-5, the V gene TRBV7-2; D is undetermined. Trimming cost V 6 bases and J 11 bases, with 22 bases left between them. The germline gives CDR1 SGHTA, CDR2 FQGNSA. The CDR3 has 14 amino acids. CDR3 protein: CASSDEWASNEQYF. The CDR3 bases are TGTGCCAGCAGTGACGAATGGGCCTCCAATGAGCAGTACTTC.

The rearrangement uses TRBV7-9 and TRBJ1-5, with a weak D call TRBD1 (5 bases). The CDR3 contains 13 residues. Trimming pared 4 bases from V and 8 bases from J, leaving 12 bases between. Germline CDR1 reads SEHNR; CDR2 reads FQNEAQ (reference sequence). CDR3 loop: CASSWSGGEPQHF. In DNA, the CDR3 is TGTGCCAGCAGCTGGTCGGGGGGGGAGCCCCAGCATTTT.

Worth noting for this clonotype: One end of the junction fails to match germline, which may point to a read error. This chain uses TRBV2 with TRBJ2-5; no reliable D call. Germline values: CDR1 SNHLY, CDR2 FYNNEI. The CDR3 length is 14 residues. The CDR3 loop reads CVSRNLLVGETQYF. The CDR3 DNA reads TGTGTCAGCAGAAACCTGCTAGTGGGCGAGACCCAGTACTTC.

This clonotype was detected only a few times. V and J are TRBV11-2 and TRBJ2-5; weak D call: TRBD1 (5 bases). Trimming removed 1 base at V and 1 base at J, with 10 bases between. The V gene's germline CDR1 is SGHAT and CDR2 FQNNGV. The CDR3 is 15 amino acids. The CDR3 coding sequence is TGTGCCAGCAGCTTAGGACAGCGATTCCAAGAGACCCAGTACTTC. Its protein is CASSLGQRFQETQYF.

The chain combines TRBV3-1 with TRBJ2-1, with a possible D match to TRBD2 (7 bases). The CDR3 spans 15 residues. Trimming stripped 1 base from V and 9 bases from J, with 16 bases between. Germline CDR1 is LGHDT and CDR2 is YNNKEL (reference sequence). The CDR3 sequence: CASSQAGGRYGEQFF. In nucleotides, the CDR3 is TGTGCCAGCAGCCAAGCGGGGGGCCGTTATGGTGAGCAGTTCTTC.

A word on this clonotype: One junction end disagrees with the germline gene, perhaps due to a read error. The rearrangement links TRBV12-3 or TRBV12-4 to TRBJ2-7; a weak D match, TRBD2 (6 bases). The J call may be in error: the DNA end matches TRBJ2-5 better. CDR3 size: 13 residues. CDR3 bases: TGTGCCGGCAGTTGGCGGGATTCGGAGACCCAGTACTTC. Translating it yields CAGSWRDSETQYF.

J is TRBJ2-2 and V is TRBV27; D is uncertain. The germline V gene encodes CDR1 MNHEY and CDR2 SMNVEV (reference sequence). The V end was cut by 6 bases, the J end by 5 bases, with 19 bases between. The CDR3 spans 16 residues. In DNA form, the CDR3 reads TGTGCCAGCAGGTTACTGGCGGTTAAGGGTACCGGGGAGCTGTTTTTT. Protein product: CASRLLAVKGTGELFF.

This clonotype was detected once. This rearrangement joins TRBV12-3 or TRBV12-4 to TRBJ2-5; TRBD1 is a possible D gene (5 bases). Trimming pared 5 bases from V and 5 bases from J, leaving 15 bases between. This CDR3 contains 14 residues. CDR3 DNA sequence: TGTGCCAGCAGTGCCGCAGGGTTTGGGGAGACCCAGTACTTC. It codes for CASSAAGFGETQYF.

In this sample, this clonotype turned up a few times. The chain combines TRBV19 with TRBJ2-5; possibly TRBD1 for D (6 bases). The CDR3 sequence is 13 residues long. V lost 4 bases to trimming and J lost 5 bases, with 11 bases between them. Germline lookup yields CDR1 LNHDA and CDR2 SQIVND (reference sequence). The CDR3 region has the DNA TGTGCCAGTAGTAGAGGGGGAGTGGAGACCCAGTACTTC. Protein: CASSRGGVETQYF.

This chain connects TRBV4-1 to TRBJ1-2; 8 nucleotides match TRBD1. J lost 6 bases, V lost 1 base, and 7 bases had no gene match. The germline V gene has CDR1 MGHRA and CDR2 YSYEKL. CDR3 length: 15 amino acids. CDR3 DNA sequence: TGCGCCAGCAGCCAAGCTACAGGGGGAGAAGATGGCTACACCTTC. Its translation is CASSQATGGEDGYTF.